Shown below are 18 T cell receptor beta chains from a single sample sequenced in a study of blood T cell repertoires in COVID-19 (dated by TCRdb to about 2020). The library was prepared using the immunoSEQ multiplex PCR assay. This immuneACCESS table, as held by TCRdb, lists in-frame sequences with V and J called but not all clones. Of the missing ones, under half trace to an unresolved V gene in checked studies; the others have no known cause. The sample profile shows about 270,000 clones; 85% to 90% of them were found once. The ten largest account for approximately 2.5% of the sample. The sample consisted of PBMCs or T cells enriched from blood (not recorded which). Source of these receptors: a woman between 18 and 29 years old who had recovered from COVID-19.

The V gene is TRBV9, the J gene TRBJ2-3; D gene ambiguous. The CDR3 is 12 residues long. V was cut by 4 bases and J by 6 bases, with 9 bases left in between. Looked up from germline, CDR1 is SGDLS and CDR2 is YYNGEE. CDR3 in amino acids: CASSPRWDTQYF. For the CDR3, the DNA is TGTGCCAGCAGCCCCCGGTGGGATACGCAGTATTTT.

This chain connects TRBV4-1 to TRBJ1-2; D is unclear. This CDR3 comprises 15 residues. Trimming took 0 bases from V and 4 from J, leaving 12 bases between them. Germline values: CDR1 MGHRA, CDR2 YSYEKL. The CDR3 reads CASSQEREASYGYTF. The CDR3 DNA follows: TGCGCCAGCAGCCAAGAGAGGGAAGCAAGCTATGGCTACACCTTC.

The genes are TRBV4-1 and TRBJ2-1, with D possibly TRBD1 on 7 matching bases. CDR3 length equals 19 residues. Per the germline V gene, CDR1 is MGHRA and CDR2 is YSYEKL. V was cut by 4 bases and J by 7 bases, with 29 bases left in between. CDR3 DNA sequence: TGCGCCAGCAGCCCCAGCCCGGAGGGGGCAGGGGGGCCTGGGAATGAGCAGTTCTTC. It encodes CASSPSPEGAGGPGNEQFF.

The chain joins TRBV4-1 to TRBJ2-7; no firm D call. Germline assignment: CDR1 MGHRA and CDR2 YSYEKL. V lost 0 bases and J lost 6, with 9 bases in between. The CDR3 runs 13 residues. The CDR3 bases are TGCGCCAGCAGCCAAGAGACGGAGAGCGAGCAGTACTTC. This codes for CASSQETESEQYF.

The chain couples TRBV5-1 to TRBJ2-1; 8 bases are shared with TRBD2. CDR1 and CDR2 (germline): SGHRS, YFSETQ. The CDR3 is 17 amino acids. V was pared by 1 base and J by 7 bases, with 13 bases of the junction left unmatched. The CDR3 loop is CASSLISGGPMGNEQFF. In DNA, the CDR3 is TGCGCCAGCAGCTTGATATCGGGGGGGCCGATGGGGAATGAGCAGTTCTTC.

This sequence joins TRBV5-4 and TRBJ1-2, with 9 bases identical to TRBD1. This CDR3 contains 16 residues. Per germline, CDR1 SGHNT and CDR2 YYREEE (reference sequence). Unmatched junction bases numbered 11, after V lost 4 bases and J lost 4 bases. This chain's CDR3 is CASSPGQGSPLYGYTF. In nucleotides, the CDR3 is TGTGCCAGCAGCCCGGGACAGGGAAGCCCGCTCTATGGCTACACCTTC.

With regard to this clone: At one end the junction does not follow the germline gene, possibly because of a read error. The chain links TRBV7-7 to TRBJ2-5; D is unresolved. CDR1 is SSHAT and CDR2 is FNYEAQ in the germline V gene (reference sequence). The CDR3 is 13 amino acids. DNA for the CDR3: TGTGCTAGCAGCTTCGGTTTCCAAGAGACCCAGTACTTC. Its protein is CASSFGFQETQYF. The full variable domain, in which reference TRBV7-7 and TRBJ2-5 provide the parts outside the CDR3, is GAGVSQSPRYKVTKRGQDVTLRCDPISSHATLYWYQQALGQGPEFLTYFNYEAQPDKSGLPSDRFSAERPEGSISTLTIQRTEQRDSAMYRCASSFGFQETQYFGPGTRLLVL.

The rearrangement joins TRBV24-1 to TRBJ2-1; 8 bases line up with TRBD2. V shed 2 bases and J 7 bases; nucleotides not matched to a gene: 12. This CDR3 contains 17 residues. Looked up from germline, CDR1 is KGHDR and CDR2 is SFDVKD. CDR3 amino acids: CATSDSPGVGGANEQFF. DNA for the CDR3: TGTGCCACCAGTGATTCCCCCGGAGTCGGGGGGGCGAATGAGCAGTTCTTC.

The chain's CDR3 is CASSPTGSGDTEAFF. DNA of the CDR3: TGTGCCAGCTCACCAACGGGATCTGGGGACACTGAAGCTTTCTTT. J is TRBJ1-1 and V is TRBV18; D not resolved. Per germline, CDR1 KGHSH and CDR2 LQKENI. With 2 bases removed from V and 3 bases from J, the gap between germline ends came to 13 bases. This CDR3 region has 15 residues.

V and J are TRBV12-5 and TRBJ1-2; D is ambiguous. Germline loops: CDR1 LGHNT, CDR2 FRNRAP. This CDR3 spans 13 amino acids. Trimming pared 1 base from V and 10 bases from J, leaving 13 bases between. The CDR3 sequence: CASGLESRRAYTF. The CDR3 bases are TGTGCTAGTGGTTTGGAGTCGAGGCGAGCCTACACCTTC.

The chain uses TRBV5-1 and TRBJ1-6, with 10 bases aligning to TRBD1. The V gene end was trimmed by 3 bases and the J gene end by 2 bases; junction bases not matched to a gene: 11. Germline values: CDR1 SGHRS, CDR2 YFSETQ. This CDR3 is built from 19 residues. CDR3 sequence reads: CASSSEGQGFRTYNSPLHF. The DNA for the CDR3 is TGCGCCAGCAGCTCAGAGGGACAGGGGTTCAGGACCTATAATTCACCCCTCCACTTT.

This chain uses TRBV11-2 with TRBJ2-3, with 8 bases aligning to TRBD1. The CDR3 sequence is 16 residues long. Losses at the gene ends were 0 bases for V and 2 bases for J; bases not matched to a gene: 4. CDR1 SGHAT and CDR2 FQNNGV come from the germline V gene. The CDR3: CASSLDTGGDTDTQYF. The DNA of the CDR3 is TGTGCCAGCAGCTTAGATACAGGGGGTGACACAGATACGCAGTATTTT.

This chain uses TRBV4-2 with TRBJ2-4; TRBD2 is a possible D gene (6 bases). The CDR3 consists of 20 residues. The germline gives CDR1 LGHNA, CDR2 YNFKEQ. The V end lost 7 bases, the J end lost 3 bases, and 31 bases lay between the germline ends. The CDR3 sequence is CASKHAGAGTTDGGKNIQYF. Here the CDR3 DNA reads TGTGCCAGCAAGCACGCCGGGGCGGGGACGACCGACGGTGGCAAAAACATTCAGTACTTC.

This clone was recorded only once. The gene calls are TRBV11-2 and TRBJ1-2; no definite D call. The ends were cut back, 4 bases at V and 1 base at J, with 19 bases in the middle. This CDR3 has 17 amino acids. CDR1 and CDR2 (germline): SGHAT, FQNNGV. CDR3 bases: TGTGCCAGCAGCTCCGTACGGAGAGAGGGATATAACTATGGCTACACCTTC. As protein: CASSSVRREGYNYGYTF. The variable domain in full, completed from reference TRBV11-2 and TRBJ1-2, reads EAGVAQSPRYKIIEKRQSVAFWCNPISGHATLYWYQQILGQGPKLLIQFQNNGVVDDSQLPKDRFSAERLKGVDSTLKIQPAKLEDSAVYLCASSSVRREGYNYGYTFGSGTRLTVV.

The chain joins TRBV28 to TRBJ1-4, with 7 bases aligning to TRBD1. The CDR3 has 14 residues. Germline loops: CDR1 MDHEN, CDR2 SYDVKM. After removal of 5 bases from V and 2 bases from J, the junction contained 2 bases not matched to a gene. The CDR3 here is CASSPGQTNEKLFF. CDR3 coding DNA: TGTGCCAGCAGTCCGGGACAGACTAATGAAAAACTGTTTTTT.

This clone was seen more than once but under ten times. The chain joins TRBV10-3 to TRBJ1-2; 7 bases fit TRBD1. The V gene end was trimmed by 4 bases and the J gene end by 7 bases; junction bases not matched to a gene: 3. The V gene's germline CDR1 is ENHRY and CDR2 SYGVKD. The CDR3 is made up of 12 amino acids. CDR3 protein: CAISGQGAGYTF. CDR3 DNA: TGTGCCATCAGTGGACAGGGCGCTGGCTACACCTTC.

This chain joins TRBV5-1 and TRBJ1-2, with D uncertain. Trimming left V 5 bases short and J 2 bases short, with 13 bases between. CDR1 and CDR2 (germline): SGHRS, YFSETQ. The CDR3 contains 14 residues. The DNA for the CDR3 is TGCGCCAGCAGGCTGGATCCACAGAACTATGGCTACACCTTC. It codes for CASRLDPQNYGYTF. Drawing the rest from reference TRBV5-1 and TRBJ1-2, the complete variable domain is KAGVTQTPRYLIKTRGQQVTLSCSPISGHRSVSWYQQTPGQGLQFLFEYFSETQRNKGNFPGRFSGRQFSNSRSEMNVSTLELGDSALYLCASRLDPQNYGYTFGSGTRLTVV.

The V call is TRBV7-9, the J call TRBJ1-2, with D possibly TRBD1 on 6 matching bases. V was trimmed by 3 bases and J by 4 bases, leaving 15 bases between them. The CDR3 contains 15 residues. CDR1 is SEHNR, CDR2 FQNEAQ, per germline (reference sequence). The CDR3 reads CASSFNRVSLYGYTF. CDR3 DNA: TGTGCCAGCAGCTTTAACAGGGTCTCACTCTATGGCTACACCTTC.